The 21 T cell receptor beta chains in this list originate from one sample, sequenced in a study of blood T cells in healthy people across ages. For the second PCR, which ran for roughly 6 to 12 cycles, a sample-barcoded 5' primer and a J-beta primer mix were used. TCRdb itself ran the 5' RACE reads through MiXCR, one entry per CDR3 protein. This sample has 950,000 to 1,200,000 distinct CDR3 sequences, with less than 45% found just once. The sample comprised blood. Every receptor here comes from a man aged 18 to 30 in good health.

This sequence joins TRBV20-1 and TRBJ2-4; possible D gene TRBD1, 5 bases. Trimming shortened V by 3 bases and J by 6 bases, and 9 bases separated the two germline ends. The germline V gene has CDR1 DFQATT and CDR2 SNEGSKA (reference sequence). The CDR3 extends over 12 amino acids. CDR3 in DNA: TGCAGTGCTAGCTTGGGGCCAAACATTCAGTACTTC. It translates to CSASLGPNIQYF.

This clonotype was seen repeatedly, ten times or more. The chain combines TRBV20-1 with TRBJ2-7; TRBD2 matches at 7 bases. Germline V gene data show CDR1 as DFQATT and CDR2 as SNEGSKA (reference sequence). This CDR3 has 14 residues. The ends lost 6 bases at V and 2 bases at J; junction bases unmatched: 10. CDR3 loop: CSAERDYQTYEQYF. The CDR3 nucleotides read TGCAGTGCAGAAAGGGACTACCAGACCTACGAGCAGTACTTC.

This sequence joins TRBV20-1 and TRBJ1-1, with a weak D call TRBD1 (5 bases). The CDR3 extends over 14 amino acids. The germline CDR1 and CDR2 sequences are DFQATT and SNEGSKA (reference sequence). The V and J ends lost 3 bases and 0 bases respectively, with 11 bases between them. CDR3 DNA: TGCAGTGCTAGCCCCGACAGCATGAACACTGAAGCTTTCTTT. It yields the protein CSASPDSMNTEAFF.

V usage is TRBV2 and J usage is TRBJ1-2; D possibly corresponds to TRBD1 (5 bases). Trimming stripped 2 bases from V and 4 bases from J, with 11 bases between. Germline V gives CDR1 SNHLY, CDR2 FYNNEI. The CDR3 runs 14 residues. The CDR3 here is CASSERARAYGYTF. The CDR3 nucleotides are TGTGCCAGCAGTGAAAGGGCCAGGGCCTATGGCTACACCTTC.

Comment on this clonotype: An end of the junction does not agree with germline; a read error may underlie this. The chain joins TRBV15 to TRBJ1-2, with a weak D call TRBD1 (5 bases). This CDR3 spans 13 amino acids. From germline, CDR1 is LNHNV and CDR2 YYDKDF (reference sequence). The CDR3 DNA reads as TGTGCCACCAGTAGAGGTGGGGGTTATGGCTACACCTTC. Amino acid sequence: CATSRGGGYGYTF.

This rearrangement joins TRBV5-1 to TRBJ1-5; the D gene is possibly TRBD1 (6 bases). The CDR3 runs to 15 residues. Germline V gene data show CDR1 as SGHRS and CDR2 as YFSETQ. V gave up 4 bases and J gave up 3 bases, with 14 bases separating them. The CDR3 DNA follows: TGCGCCAGCAGCGCCTTGGGGACAAACAATCAGCCCCAGCATTTT. Residues: CASSALGTNNQPQHF.

This chain links TRBV7-2 with TRBJ1-1, with D uncertain. The CDR3 covers 14 residues. CDR1 SGHTA and CDR2 FQGNSA come from the germline V gene. V lost 5 bases and J 0 bases, leaving 10 bases between the germline ends. The CDR3 DNA is TGTGCCAGCAGCCCCACCGAATTGAACACTGAAGCTTTCTTT. Translation gives CASSPTELNTEAFF.

The J gene is TRBJ2-2, the V gene TRBV30, with a tentative D call TRBD1 (5 bases). Germline V gives CDR1 GTSNPN, CDR2 SVGIG (reference sequence). The CDR3 length is 13 residues. Trimming removed 3 bases from V and 4 bases from J, with 9 bases in between. The DNA for the CDR3 is TGTGCCTGGAGGGGGCGAAGCACCGGGGAGCTGTTTTTT. It codes for CAWRGRSTGELFF.

The sample holds a few counts of this clonotype. V gene TRBV9 combines with J gene TRBJ2-5; 8 bases map to TRBD2. The trim removed 3 bases at V and 0 bases at J, leaving 4 bases unmatched. The germline CDR1 and CDR2 sequences are SGDLS and YYNGEE. CDR3 size: 15 residues. Here the CDR3 reads CASSEGLDYQETQYF. DNA for the CDR3: TGTGCCAGCAGCGAGGGACTAGACTACCAAGAGACCCAGTACTTC.

The CDR3 here is CASSQGRTGPEAFF. The DNA for the CDR3 is TGTGCCAGCAGCCAGGGGAGGACAGGCCCTGAAGCTTTCTTT. V usage is TRBV12-3 or TRBV12-4 and J usage is TRBJ1-1; 7 positions match TRBD1. CDR3 size: 14 residues. Trimming at V came to 6 bases and at J to 6 bases, leaving 10 bases not matched to a gene.

The V and J genes are TRBV9 and TRBJ2-7; TRBD1 matches at 7 bases. The CDR3 runs 14 residues. Looked up from germline, CDR1 is SGDLS and CDR2 is YYNGEE. The V segment lost 3 bases and the J segment 3 bases; nucleotides outside the gene matches: 6. CDR3 residues: CASSAGQQNYEQYF. The CDR3 nucleotides read TGTGCCAGCAGCGCGGGACAGCAAAACTACGAGCAGTACTTC.

This chain joins TRBV6-1 and TRBJ2-3, with 10 bases matching TRBD1. Losses at the gene ends were 7 bases for V and 2 bases for J; bases not matched to a gene: 12. CDR1 MNHNS and CDR2 SASEGT come from the germline V gene. This CDR3 has 17 residues. CDR3 loop: CASKDGTGDHSTDTQYF. The CDR3, as DNA: TGTGCCAGCAAGGATGGGACAGGGGACCACTCCACAGATACGCAGTATTTT.

The V call is TRBV28, the J call TRBJ2-4, with TRBD2 matching over 7 bases. This CDR3 is built from 17 residues. V dropped 8 bases and J dropped 0; count of bases not matched to a gene: 13. Per germline, CDR1 MDHEN and CDR2 SYDVKM. The CDR3 region has the DNA TGTGCCAGCGGCTGGGACTACGAAAATATAGCCAAAAACATTCAGTACTTC. Translation gives CASGWDYENIAKNIQYF.

The rearrangement links TRBV20-1 to TRBJ1-1; no firm D call. The length of the CDR3 is 14 residues. The V gene's germline CDR1 is DFQATT and CDR2 SNEGSKA (reference sequence). The V end was cut by 1 base, the J end by 2 bases, with 11 bases between. CDR3 sequence reads: CSARVAGLNTEAFF. The CDR3 DNA is TGCAGTGCTAGAGTTGCCGGACTCAACACTGAAGCTTTCTTT.

This clonotype has more than one count but fewer than ten. V usage is TRBV14 and J usage is TRBJ1-3, with D uncertain. Looked up from germline, CDR1 is SGHDN and CDR2 is FVKESK. Deletions cut 1 base from V and 0 bases from J, with 7 bases between. The length of the CDR3 is 15 residues. CDR3 in DNA: TGTGCCAGCAGCCAAGTCCCTGACTCTGGAAACACCATATATTTT. This gives the protein CASSQVPDSGNTIYF. Drawing the rest from reference TRBV14 and TRBJ1-3, the complete variable domain is EAGVTQFPSHSVIEKGQTVTLRCDPISGHDNLYWYRRVMGKEIKFLLHFVKESKQDESGMPNNRFLAERTGGTYSTLKVQPAELEDSGVYFCASSQVPDSGNTIYFGEGSWLTVV.

This clonotype has more than one count but fewer than ten. The chain joins TRBV3-1 to TRBJ1-1; 8 bases agree with TRBD1. The CDR3 loop spans 15 amino acids. Germline trimming cut 6 bases from V and 0 bases from J; bases unmatched to any gene: 6. In germline, CDR1 is LGHDT, CDR2 YNNKEL (reference sequence). The CDR3 protein is CASRHSDRVNTEAFF. As DNA, the CDR3 is TGTGCCAGCAGACACTCGGACAGGGTGAACACTGAAGCTTTCTTT.

This clonotype has a handful of counts. This sequence joins TRBV4-2 and TRBJ2-3; TRBD2 matches at 9 bases. Losses at the gene ends were 3 bases for V and 6 bases for J; bases not matched to a gene: 16. The CDR3 has 18 amino acids. Per the germline V gene, CDR1 is LGHNA and CDR2 is YNFKEQ. The CDR3, as DNA: TGTGCCAGCAGCCATCTCCCTCTGAGGCGGGGGGGCGGCGATACGCAGTATTTT. This encodes CASSHLPLRRGGGDTQYF.

This clonotype came up a few times. The V gene is TRBV20-1, the J gene TRBJ2-5, with D unresolved. V was trimmed by 6 bases and J by 3 bases, leaving 14 bases between them. The CDR3 is 13 residues long. From germline, CDR1 is DFQATT and CDR2 SNEGSKA (reference sequence). CDR3: CSALRPDKETQYF. CDR3 nucleotides: TGCAGTGCCCTACGACCCGACAAAGAGACCCAGTACTTC.

The chain uses TRBV9 and TRBJ1-1; the D is unclear. Germline CDR1 is SGDLS and CDR2 is YYNGEE. The germline V and J ends were trimmed by 0 bases and 10 bases, with 22 bases remaining between them. CDR3 size: 16 residues. CDR3 protein: CASSVAPTKGAPGAFF. As DNA, the CDR3 is TGTGCCAGCAGCGTAGCTCCGACCAAGGGAGCCCCTGGAGCTTTCTTT.

Only a few counts were recorded for this clonotype. V usage is TRBV5-1 and J usage is TRBJ1-4; 8 bases are a match to TRBD1. This CDR3 region has 13 residues. Germline V gene lookup returns CDR1 SGHRS and CDR2 YFSETQ. The V gene end was trimmed by 7 bases and the J gene end by 6 bases; junction bases not matched to a gene: 5. The CDR3 nucleotides read TGCGCCAGCTCGACAGGGGTTGATGAAAAACTGTTTTTT. Translation gives CASSTGVDEKLFF. Filled out from reference TRBV5-1 and TRBJ1-4, the complete variable domain reads KAGVTQTPRYLIKTRGQQVTLSCSPISGHRSVSWYQQTPGQGLQFLFEYFSETQRNKGNFPGRFSGRQFSNSRSEMNVSTLELGDSALYLCASSTGVDEKLFFGSGTQLSVL.

Notes on this clonotype: This may be a read error, as it is one base from a much larger clone. The CDR3 is CVSSQDMPSGTQYF. CDR3 nucleotide sequence: TGTGTCAGCAGCCAAGATATGCCCTCGGGTACGCAGTATTTT. The chain has TRBV3-1 and TRBJ2-3, with D uncertain. CDR1 is LGHDT, CDR2 YNNKEL, per germline (reference sequence). The CDR3 consists of 14 residues.